The T cell receptor (beta chain) described here comes from a study of blood T cell repertoires in COVID-19. Study information: Sources were T cells, B-cell-depleted T cells, or PBMCs; the material itself was cDNA or gDNA.

Method: immunoSEQ multiplex PCR; TCRdb's copy keeps in-frame clones and lacks some. The table lists approximately 85,000 clones, approximately 78% of them singletons. Germline V gene data show CDR1 as LGHDT and CDR2 as YNNKEL (reference sequence). J gave up 4 bases and V 0 bases, and 7 bases lay outside the gene matches. The CDR3 loop spans 17 amino acids. Sequencing was done on a sample of peripheral blood. This chain joins TRBV3-1 (or the pseudogene TRBV3-2) and TRBJ2-1; 9 bases are shared with TRBD1. This TCR was sampled from a human donor in a cohort sampled during active COVID-19. Here the CDR3 reads CASSQDPGQGRYNEQFF. DNA for the CDR3: TGTGCCAGCAGCCAAGACCCCGGACAGGGGAGGTACAATGAGCAGTTCTTC.